The clone carrying this T cell receptor (beta chain) was counted only a few times. The target antigen is unknown. J lost 3 bases, V lost 5 bases, and 5 bases had no gene match. This CDR3 region has 14 residues. Germline V gene lookup returns CDR1 SGHKS and CDR2 YYEKEE (reference sequence). About 500 ng RNA was reverse transcribed with alpha and beta constant-region primers. Alpha and beta chain libraries were made separately by chain-specific third strand synthesis with multiplexing indices. TCRdb reanalysed the 5' RACE reads using MiXCR and keeps one entry per CDR3 protein. The repertoire holds thousands of distinct CDR3 sequences, around 5.2% seen once, with approximately 33% in the top ten. The sample belongs to a study of HIV-infected patients and healthy controls. Study as a whole: Total CDR3 counts per chain did not differ significantly between patients and controls. General study points: Study cohorts differed slightly in age and sex, but this did not explain diversity differences. HIV-infected patients and controls differed significantly in mean usage of eight alpha and eight beta V genes. Size-matching overweighted rare events from HIV-infected data when comparing patients with controls.

Roughly three months, about 14 weeks, into antiretroviral therapy, follow-up blood was collected. All unsorted peripheral T cells were captured because whole blood was used without fractionation. The material sequenced was blood, taken during antiretroviral therapy. The sequence was collected from an adult with HIV infection. The chain combines TRBV5-5 with TRBJ2-3; 8 bases agree with TRBD2. CDR3 nucleotide sequence: TGTGCCAGCAGAACAAGCGGGAGAACAGATACGCAGTATTTT. Residues: CASRTSGRTDTQYF.